This T cell receptor beta chain was captured by sequencing in a study of cytomegalovirus exposure and HLA in healthy donors. Notes on this clone: Its antigen is not known.

General study results and limits: HLA allele associations emerged for roughly 17,000 TCR beta sequences in a later analysis, at 0.05 false discovery rate.

The germline V gene encodes CDR1 MNHEY and CDR2 SMNVEV (reference sequence). The CDR3 loop spans 14 amino acids. The PCR was carried out with 60 Vbeta primers and 13 Jbeta primers. Sequencing used immunoSEQ multiplex PCR; TCRdb keeps in-frame clones, though not all of them. The sample includes tens of thousands of clones, approximately 83% seen only once; the top ten take around 10%. The chain is built from TRBV27 and TRBJ2-7; 7 positions match TRBD1. What was sequenced was PBMCs. This receptor was obtained from a female donor in good health and CMV-seronegative. The CDR3 loop is CVRMETGKGNEQYF. DNA for the CDR3: TGTGTTCGAATGGAGACAGGGAAGGGCAACGAGCAGTACTTC.